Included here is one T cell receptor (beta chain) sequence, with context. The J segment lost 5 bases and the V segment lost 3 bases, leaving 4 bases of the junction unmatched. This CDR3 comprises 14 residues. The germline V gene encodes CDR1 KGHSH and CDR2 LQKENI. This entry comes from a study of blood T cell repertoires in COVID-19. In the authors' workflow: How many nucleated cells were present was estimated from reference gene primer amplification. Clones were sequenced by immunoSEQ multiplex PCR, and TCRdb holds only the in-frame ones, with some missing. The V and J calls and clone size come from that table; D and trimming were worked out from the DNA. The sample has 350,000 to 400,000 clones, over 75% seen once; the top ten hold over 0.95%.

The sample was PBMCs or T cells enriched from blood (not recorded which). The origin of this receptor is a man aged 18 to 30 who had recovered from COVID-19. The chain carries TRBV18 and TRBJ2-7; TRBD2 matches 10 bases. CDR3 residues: CASSPPSGSNEQYF. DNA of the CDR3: TGTGCCAGCTCACCGCCTAGCGGGAGTAACGAGCAGTACTTC.